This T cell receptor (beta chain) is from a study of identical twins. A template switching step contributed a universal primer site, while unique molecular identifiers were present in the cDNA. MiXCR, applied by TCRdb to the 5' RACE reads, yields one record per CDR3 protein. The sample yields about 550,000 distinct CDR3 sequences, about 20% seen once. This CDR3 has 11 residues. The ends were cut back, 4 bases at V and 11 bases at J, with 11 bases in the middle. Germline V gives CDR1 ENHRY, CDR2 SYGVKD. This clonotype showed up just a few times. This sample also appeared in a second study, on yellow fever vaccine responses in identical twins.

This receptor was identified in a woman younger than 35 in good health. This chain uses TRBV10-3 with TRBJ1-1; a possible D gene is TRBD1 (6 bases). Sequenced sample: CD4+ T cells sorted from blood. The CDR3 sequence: CAISGGQGAFF. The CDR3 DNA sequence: TGTGCCATCAGTGGGGGACAAGGGGCTTTCTTT.